This T cell receptor beta chain was found in a study of breast tumors, draining lymph nodes, adjacent tissues. Study-wide results and caveats: Tumor T cell lymph node origin was a supported hypothesis, not proven. Compared with lymph nodes, tumors were less diverse; compared with nontumor tissue, more.

TCRdb processed the multiplex PCR reads anew with MiXCR; each CDR3 protein has one entry. Among about 22,000 distinct CDR3 sequences listed, about 54% were seen once. This clonotype was seen many times. The antigen is unknown. The material sequenced was breast tumor tissue. The clonotype was recovered from a female donor with breast cancer. Some clones in this sample may be carry-over from other donors' samples.

The chain's CDR3 is CAWSGLAGYNEQFF. In DNA, the CDR3 is TGTGCCTGGAGTGGGCTAGCGGGGTACAATGAGCAGTTCTTC. This chain joins TRBV30 and TRBJ2-1; 9 bases map to TRBD2. With V trimmed by 1 base and J by 4 bases, 2 bases remained unmatched. The CDR3 extends over 14 amino acids. Germline loops: CDR1 GTSNPN, CDR2 SVGIG (reference sequence).